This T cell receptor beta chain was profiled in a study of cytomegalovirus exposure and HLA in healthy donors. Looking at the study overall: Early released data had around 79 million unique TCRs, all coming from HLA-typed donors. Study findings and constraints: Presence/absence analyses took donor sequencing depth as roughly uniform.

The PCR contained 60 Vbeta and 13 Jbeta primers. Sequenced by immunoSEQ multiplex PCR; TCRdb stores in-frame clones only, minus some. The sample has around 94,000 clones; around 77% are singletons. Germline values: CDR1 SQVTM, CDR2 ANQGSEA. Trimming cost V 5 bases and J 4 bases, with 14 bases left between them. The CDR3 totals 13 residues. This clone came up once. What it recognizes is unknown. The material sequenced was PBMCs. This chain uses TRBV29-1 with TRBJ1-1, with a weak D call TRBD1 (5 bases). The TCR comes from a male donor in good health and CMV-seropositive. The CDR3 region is CSVPTFGGTEAFF. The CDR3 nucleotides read TGCAGCGTTCCCACTTTCGGGGGCACTGAAGCTTTCTTT. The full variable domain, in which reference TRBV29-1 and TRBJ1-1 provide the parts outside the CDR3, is SAVISQKPSRDICQRGTSLTIQCQVDSQVTMMFWYRQQPGQSLTLIATANQGSEATYESGFVIDKFPISRPNLTFSTLTVSNMSPEDSSIYLCSVPTFGGTEAFFGQGTRLTVV.